This is a list of T cell receptor beta chains from one sample in a study of beta chain features in type 1 diabetes. Method: immunoSEQ multiplex PCR; TCRdb's copy keeps in-frame clones and lacks some. The table shows about 270,000 clones, with roughly an eighth occurring only once. The sample consisted of naive CD4+ T cells from blood. All receptors come from a young man with type 1 diabetes. The CDR3 runs from the conserved cysteine through the conserved F or W.

J gene,V gene,CDR3 protein
TRBJ2-7,TRBV2,CASSLDSSYEQYF
TRBJ2-3,TRBV28,CASSLAASTDTQYF
TRBJ2-2,TRBV11-2,CASSLTSGRRVTGELFF
TRBJ1-2,TRBV9,CASSLRGGALSGYTF
TRBJ1-1,TRBV19,CASSLITGAGTEAFF
TRBJ2-2,TRBV5-1,CASTNSGAANTGELFF
TRBJ1-4,TRBV5-1,CASSFGSNEKLFF
TRBJ2-1,TRBV7-9,CASGTSSDNEQFF
TRBJ2-1,TRBV29-1,CSVEGGLVLEQFF
TRBJ2-1,TRBV7-9,CASSLARTSYNEQFF
TRBJ1-1,TRBV5-4,CASSLDRPNTEAFF
TRBJ2-5,TRBV9,CASSVGGMEETQYF
TRBJ1-5,TRBV7-2,CASSLVGHLGSQPQHF
TRBJ1-2,TRBV27,CASSLAGRPSGYTF
TRBJ2-7,TRBV4-3,CASSQIFGGDYEQYF